The T cell receptor beta chain under discussion was sequenced for a study of breast tumors, draining lymph nodes, adjacent tissues. Findings of the study overall: The data were judged consistent with most tumor T cells coming from lymph node and expanding in tumor. Luminal-like breast cancer showed significantly greater tumor-nontumor repertoire similarity than basal-like breast cancer did. That most tumor T cells come from lymph nodes remained unproven. Tumors had less TCR diversity than lymph nodes, more than nontumor tissue.

Axillary draining lymph nodes of breast cancer patients supplied the node samples. TCRdb re-analysed the multiplex PCR reads in MiXCR, keeping a single row per CDR3 protein. The table has fewer than 250,000 distinct CDR3 sequences, 32% seen once. This clonotype was recorded at least ten times. Its antigen is unknown. The CDR3 is 13 amino acids. Germline CDR1 is MNHEY and CDR2 is SVGAGI. V lost 6 bases to trimming and J lost 9 bases; unmatched junction nucleotides: 10. The genes are TRBV6-5 and TRBJ2-5, with 7 bases that match TRBD2. This clonotype originated in a female donor with breast cancer. Some clones in this sample may be carry-over from other donors' samples. Sample: axillary lymph node tissue. The DNA of the CDR3 is TGTGCCAGCAGCCCGAGGGAGGGACGGCCCCAGTACTTC. It specifies CASSPREGRPQYF.